This TCR beta chain was captured in a study of blood T cell repertoires in COVID-19. This CDR3 has 15 residues. Germline V CDR1 and CDR2: LGHNT, FRNRAP. J was trimmed by 0 bases and V by 7 bases; bases with no gene match: 4. Method: immunoSEQ multiplex PCR; TCRdb's copy keeps in-frame clones and lacks some. The sample contains 95,000 to 150,000 clones, 86% of which appear only once. This sequence originates from a human donor in a cohort sampled during active COVID-19. The J gene is TRBJ1-3, the V gene TRBV12-5; 9 bases align to TRBD1. Specimen: peripheral blood. CDR3 DNA: TGTGCTAGTGCGACAGGGGGTAGCTCTGGAAACACCATATATTTT. Translating it yields CASATGGSSGNTIYF.